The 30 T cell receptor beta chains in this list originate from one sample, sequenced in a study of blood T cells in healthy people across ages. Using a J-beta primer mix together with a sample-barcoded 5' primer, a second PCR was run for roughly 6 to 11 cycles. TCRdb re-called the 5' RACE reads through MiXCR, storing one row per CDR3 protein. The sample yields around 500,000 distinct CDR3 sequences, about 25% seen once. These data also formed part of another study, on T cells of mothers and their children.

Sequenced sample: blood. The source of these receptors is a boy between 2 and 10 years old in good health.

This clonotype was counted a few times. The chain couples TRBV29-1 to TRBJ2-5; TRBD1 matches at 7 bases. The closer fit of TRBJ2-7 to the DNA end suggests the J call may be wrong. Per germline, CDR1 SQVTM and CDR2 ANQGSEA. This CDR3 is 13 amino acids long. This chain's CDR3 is CTVSTGESYEQYF. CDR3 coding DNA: TGCACCGTCTCCACAGGGGAGTCCTACGAGCAGTACTTC.

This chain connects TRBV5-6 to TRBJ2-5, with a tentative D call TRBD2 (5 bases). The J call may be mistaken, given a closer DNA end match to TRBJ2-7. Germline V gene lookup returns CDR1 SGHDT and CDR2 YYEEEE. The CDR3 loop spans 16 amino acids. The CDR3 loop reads CASSPPRTYVSYEQYF. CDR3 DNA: TGTGCCAGCAGCCCACCTAGGACTTACGTCTCCTACGAGCAGTACTTC.

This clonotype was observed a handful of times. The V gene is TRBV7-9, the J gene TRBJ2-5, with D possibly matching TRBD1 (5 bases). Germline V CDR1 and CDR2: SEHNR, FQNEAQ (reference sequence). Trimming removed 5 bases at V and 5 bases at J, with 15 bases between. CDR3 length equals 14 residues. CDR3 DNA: TGTGCCAGCAGCCAGGGCCCCCCAAAGGAGACCCAGTACTTC. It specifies CASSQGPPKETQYF.

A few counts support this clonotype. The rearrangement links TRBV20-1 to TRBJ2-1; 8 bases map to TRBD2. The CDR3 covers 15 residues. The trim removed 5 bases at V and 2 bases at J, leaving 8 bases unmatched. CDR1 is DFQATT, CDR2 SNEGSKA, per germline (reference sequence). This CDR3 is CSALSGTSPYNEQFF. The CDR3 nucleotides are TGCAGTGCTCTTAGCGGGACCTCTCCCTACAATGAGCAGTTCTTC.

CDR3 nucleotides: TGTGCCAGCATGGGGGGGATTCGGGAGACCCAGTACTTC. Amino acid sequence: CASMGGIRETQYF. The chain couples TRBV2 to TRBJ2-5, with 7 nucleotides matching TRBD2. With 7 bases clipped from V and 5 bases from J, the junction kept 7 bases outside the gene matches. CDR3 length equals 13 residues. The germline V gene has CDR1 SNHLY and CDR2 FYNNEI.

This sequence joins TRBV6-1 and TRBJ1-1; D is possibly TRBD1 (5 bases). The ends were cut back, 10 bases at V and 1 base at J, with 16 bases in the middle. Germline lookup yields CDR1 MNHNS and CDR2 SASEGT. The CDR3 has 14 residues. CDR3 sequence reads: CATNRGVANTEAFF. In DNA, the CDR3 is TGTGCCACCAACCGGGGGGTGGCGAACACTGAAGCTTTCTTT.

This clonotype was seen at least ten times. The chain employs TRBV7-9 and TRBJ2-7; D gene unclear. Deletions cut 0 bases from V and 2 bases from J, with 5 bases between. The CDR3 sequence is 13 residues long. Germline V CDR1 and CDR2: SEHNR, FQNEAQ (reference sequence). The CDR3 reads CASSLAEPYEQYF. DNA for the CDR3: TGTGCCAGCAGCTTAGCGGAACCCTACGAGCAGTACTTC.

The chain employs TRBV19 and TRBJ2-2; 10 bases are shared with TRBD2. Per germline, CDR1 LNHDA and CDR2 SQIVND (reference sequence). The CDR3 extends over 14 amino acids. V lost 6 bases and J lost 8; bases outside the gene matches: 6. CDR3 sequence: CASSPKLAGGELFF. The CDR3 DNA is TGTGCCAGTAGCCCTAAACTAGCGGGAGGGGAGCTGTTTTTT.

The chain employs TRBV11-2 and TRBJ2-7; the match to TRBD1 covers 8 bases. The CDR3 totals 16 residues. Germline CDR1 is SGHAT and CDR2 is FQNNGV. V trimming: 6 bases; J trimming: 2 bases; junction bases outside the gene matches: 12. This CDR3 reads CASRHYQGALPYEQYF. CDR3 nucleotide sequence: TGTGCCAGCAGACACTACCAGGGGGCACTCCCCTACGAGCAGTACTTC. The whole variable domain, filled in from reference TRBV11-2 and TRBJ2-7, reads EAGVAQSPRYKIIEKRQSVAFWCNPISGHATLYWYQQILGQGPKLLIQFQNNGVVDDSQLPKDRFSAERLKGVDSTLKIQPAKLEDSAVYLCASRHYQGALPYEQYFGPGTRLTVT.

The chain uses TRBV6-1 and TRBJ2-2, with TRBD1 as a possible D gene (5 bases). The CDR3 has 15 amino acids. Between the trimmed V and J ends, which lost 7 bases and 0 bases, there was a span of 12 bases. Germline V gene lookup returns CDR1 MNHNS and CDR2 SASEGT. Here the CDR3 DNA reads TGTGCCAGCACCCTCCAGGGAACGAACACCGGGGAGCTGTTTTTT. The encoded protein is CASTLQGTNTGELFF.

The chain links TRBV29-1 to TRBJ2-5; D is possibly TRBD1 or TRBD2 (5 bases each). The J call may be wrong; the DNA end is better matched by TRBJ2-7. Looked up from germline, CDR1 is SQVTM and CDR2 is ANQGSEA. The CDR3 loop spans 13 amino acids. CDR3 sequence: CSVALLGVYEQYF. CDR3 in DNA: TGCAGCGTCGCCTTATTGGGGGTGTACGAGCAGTACTTC.

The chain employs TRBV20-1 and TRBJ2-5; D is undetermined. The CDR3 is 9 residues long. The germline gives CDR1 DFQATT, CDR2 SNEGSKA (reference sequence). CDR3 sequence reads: CTPQETQYF. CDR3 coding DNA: TGCACACCCCAAGAGACCCAGTACTTC.

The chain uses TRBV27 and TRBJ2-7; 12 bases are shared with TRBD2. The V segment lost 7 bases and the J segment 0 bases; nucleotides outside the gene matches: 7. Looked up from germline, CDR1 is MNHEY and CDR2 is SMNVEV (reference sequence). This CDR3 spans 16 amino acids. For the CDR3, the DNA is TGTGCCAGCAAACTAGCGGGGGGCACTCCCTCCTACGAGCAGTACTTC. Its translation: CASKLAGGTPSYEQYF.

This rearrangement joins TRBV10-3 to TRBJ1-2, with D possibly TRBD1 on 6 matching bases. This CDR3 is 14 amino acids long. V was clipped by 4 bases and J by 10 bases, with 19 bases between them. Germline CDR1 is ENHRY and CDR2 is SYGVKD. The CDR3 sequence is CAISGTATPGDYTF. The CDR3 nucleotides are TGTGCCATCAGTGGGACAGCTACACCGGGGGACTACACCTTC.

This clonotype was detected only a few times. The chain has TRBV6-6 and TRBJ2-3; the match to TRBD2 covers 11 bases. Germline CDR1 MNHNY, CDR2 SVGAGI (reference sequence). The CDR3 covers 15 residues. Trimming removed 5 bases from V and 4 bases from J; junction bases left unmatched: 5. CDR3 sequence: CASSPRGLAADTQYF. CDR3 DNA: TGTGCCAGCAGTCCCCGGGGACTAGCGGCAGATACGCAGTATTTT.

The CDR3 bases are TGTGCCAGCAGCTTAATATCGACCGCGGATACGCAGTATTTT. Its translation: CASSLISTADTQYF. The J gene is TRBJ2-3, the V gene TRBV13; D ambiguous. CDR1 PRHDT and CDR2 FYEKMQ come from the germline V gene (reference sequence). V was pared by 2 bases and J by 6 bases, with 12 bases between. The CDR3 spans 14 residues. The full variable domain, in which reference TRBV13 and TRBJ2-3 provide the parts outside the CDR3, is AAGVIQSPRHLIKEKRETATLKCYPIPRHDTVYWYQQGPGQDPQFLISFYEKMQSDKGSIPDRFSAQQFSDYHSELNMSSLELGDSALYFCASSLISTADTQYFGPGTRLTVL.

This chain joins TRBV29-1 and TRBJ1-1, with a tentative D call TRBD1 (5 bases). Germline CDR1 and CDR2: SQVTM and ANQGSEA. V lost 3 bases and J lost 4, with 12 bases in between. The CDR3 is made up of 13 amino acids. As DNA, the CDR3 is TGCAGCGTTGACCGCAGGGCTGGCACTGAAGCTTTCTTT. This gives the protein CSVDRRAGTEAFF.

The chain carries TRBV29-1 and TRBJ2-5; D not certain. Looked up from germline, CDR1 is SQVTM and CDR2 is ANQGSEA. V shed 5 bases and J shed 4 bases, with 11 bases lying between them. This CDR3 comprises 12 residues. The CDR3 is CSVKARGETQYF. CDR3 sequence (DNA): TGCAGCGTTAAAGCTAGAGGAGAGACCCAGTACTTC.

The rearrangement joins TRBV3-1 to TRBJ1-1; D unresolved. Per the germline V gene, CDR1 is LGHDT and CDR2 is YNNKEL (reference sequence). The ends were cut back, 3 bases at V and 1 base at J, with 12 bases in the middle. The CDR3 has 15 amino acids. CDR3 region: CASSHWPPQNTEAFF. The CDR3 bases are TGTGCCAGCAGCCATTGGCCTCCTCAGAACACTGAAGCTTTCTTT.

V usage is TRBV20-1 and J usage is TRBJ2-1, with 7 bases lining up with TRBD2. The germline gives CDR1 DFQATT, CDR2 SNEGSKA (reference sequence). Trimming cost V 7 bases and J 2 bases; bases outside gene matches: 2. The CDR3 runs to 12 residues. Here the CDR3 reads CSVREAYNEQFF. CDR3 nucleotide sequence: TGCAGTGTACGGGAGGCCTACAATGAGCAGTTCTTC.

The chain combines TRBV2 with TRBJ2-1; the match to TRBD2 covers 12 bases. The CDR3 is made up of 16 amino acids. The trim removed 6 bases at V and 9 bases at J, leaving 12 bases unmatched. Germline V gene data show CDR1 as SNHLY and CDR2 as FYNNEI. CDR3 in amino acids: CASSSPSGLAGREQFF. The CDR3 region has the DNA TGTGCCAGCAGCTCTCCCTCGGGACTAGCGGGCCGTGAGCAGTTCTTC. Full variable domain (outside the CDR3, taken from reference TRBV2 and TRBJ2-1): EPEVTQTPSHQVTQMGQEVILRCVPISNHLYFYWYRQILGQKVEFLVSFYNNEISEKSEIFDDQFSVERPDGSNFTLKIRSTKLEDSAMYFCASSSPSGLAGREQFFGPGTRLTVL.

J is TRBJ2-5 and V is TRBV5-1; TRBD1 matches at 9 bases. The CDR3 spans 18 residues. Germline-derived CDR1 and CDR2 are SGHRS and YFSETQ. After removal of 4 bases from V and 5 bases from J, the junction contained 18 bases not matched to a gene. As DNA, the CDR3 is TGCGCCAGCAGCCGTCAACCCACACAGGGGGCCCAGGGGGAGACCCAGTACTTC. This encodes CASSRQPTQGAQGETQYF.

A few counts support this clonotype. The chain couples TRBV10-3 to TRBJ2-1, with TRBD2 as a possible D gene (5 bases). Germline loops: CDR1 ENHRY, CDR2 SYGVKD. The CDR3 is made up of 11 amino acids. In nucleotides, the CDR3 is TGTGGCAGCGGCTCCTACAATGAGCAGTTCTTC. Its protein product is CGSGSYNEQFF.

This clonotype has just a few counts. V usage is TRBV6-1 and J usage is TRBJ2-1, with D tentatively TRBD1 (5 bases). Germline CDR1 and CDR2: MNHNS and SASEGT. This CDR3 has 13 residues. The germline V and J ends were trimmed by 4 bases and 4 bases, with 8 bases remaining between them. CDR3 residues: CASSVRVYNEQFF. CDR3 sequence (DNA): TGTGCCAGCAGTGTCAGGGTTTACAATGAGCAGTTCTTC.

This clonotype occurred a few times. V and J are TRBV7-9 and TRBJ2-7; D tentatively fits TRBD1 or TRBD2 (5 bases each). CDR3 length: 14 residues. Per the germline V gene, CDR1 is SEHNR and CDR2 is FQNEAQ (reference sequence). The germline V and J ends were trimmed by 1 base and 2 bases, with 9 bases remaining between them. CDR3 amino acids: CASSLDGATYEQYF. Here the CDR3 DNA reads TGTGCCAGCAGCTTAGACGGGGCAACCTACGAGCAGTACTTC.

The DNA of the CDR3 is TGTGCCAGCAGAGATAGCGGGGCCCAGGGTCATACGCAGTATTTT. Residues: CASRDSGAQGHTQYF. This chain joins TRBV27 and TRBJ2-3; TRBD2 agrees at 8 bases. V lost 6 bases, J lost 7 bases, and 12 bases stayed unmatched. The CDR3 extends over 15 amino acids. CDR1 and CDR2 from the germline V gene are MNHEY and SMNVEV (reference sequence).

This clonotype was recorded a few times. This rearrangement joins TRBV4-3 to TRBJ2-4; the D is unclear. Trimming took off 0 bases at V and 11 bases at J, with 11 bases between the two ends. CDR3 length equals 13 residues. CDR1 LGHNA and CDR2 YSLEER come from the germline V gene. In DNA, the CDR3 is TGCGCCAGCAGCCAAGAACGGCAGACATTTCAGTACTTC. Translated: CASSQERQTFQYF.

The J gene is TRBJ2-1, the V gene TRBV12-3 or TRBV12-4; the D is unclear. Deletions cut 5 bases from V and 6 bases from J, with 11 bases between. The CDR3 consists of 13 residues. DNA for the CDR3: TGTGCCAGCAGTCCTGGACCGGCCAATGAGCAGTTCTTC. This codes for CASSPGPANEQFF.

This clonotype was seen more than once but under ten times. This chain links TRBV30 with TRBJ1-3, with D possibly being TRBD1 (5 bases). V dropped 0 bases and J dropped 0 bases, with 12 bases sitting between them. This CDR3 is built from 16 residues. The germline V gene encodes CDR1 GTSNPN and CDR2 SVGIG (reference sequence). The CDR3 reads CAWSVLTGHSGNTIYF. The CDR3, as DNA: TGTGCCTGGAGTGTACTTACAGGCCACTCTGGAAACACCATATATTTT.

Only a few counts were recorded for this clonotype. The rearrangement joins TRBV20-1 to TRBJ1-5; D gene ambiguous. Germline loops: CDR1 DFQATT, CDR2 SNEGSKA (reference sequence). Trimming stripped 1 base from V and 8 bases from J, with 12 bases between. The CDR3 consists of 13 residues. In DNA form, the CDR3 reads TGCAGTGCTAGAGCTTGGGGTGTGAAGCCCCAGCATTTT. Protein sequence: CSARAWGVKPQHF.